Presented here are 10 T cell receptor beta chains from one specimen sequenced in a study of cytomegalovirus exposure and HLA in healthy donors. Amplification used 60 Vbeta primers and 13 Jbeta primers. Assay: immunoSEQ multiplex PCR; the TCRdb copy retains only in-frame clones and omits some. In the table there are nearly 110,000 clones, around 75% of which are singletons. The sample taken for sequencing was PBMCs. The receptors originated from a man in his forties or fifties in good health and CMV-seronegative.

The genes are TRBV9 and TRBJ2-6; the D gene is possibly TRBD2 (6 bases). The germline V gene encodes CDR1 SGDLS and CDR2 YYNGEE. With 1 base removed from V and 0 bases from J, the gap between germline ends came to 20 bases. The CDR3 contains 20 residues. CDR3 DNA: TGTGCCAGCAGCGTAAACCTCGGGGAGCGGGCCCCCTCTGGGGCCAACGTCCTGACTTTC. Amino acid sequence: CASSVNLGERAPSGANVLTF.

The chain employs TRBV6-1 and TRBJ2-5; TRBD1 might be the D (6 bases). Per the germline V gene, CDR1 is MNHNS and CDR2 is SASEGT. This CDR3 region has 14 residues. The V and J ends lost 8 bases and 2 bases respectively, with 15 bases between them. CDR3 DNA: TGTGCCAGCGCTCAGGGGCCGGGACAAGAGACCCAGTACTTC. Translated, it gives CASAQGPGQETQYF.

The V call is TRBV4-1, the J call TRBJ2-7, with TRBD1 identical over 9 bases. Looked up from germline, CDR1 is MGHRA and CDR2 is YSYEKL. CDR3 length: 17 residues. The V and J ends lost 1 base and 0 bases, in that order; junction bases with no gene match: 7. The CDR3 reads CASSQVYGQGPSYEQYF. The DNA of the CDR3 is TGCGCCAGCAGCCAAGTGTATGGACAGGGGCCCTCCTACGAGCAGTACTTC.

The chain uses TRBV13 and TRBJ2-5, with no clear D. Trimming stripped 0 bases from V and 5 bases from J, with 7 bases between. This CDR3 is built from 13 residues. From germline, CDR1 is PRHDT and CDR2 FYEKMQ (reference sequence). CDR3 loop: CASSLGRRETQYF. The CDR3 region has the DNA TGTGCCAGCAGCTTAGGACGCCGGGAGACCCAGTACTTC.

V usage is TRBV7-6 and J usage is TRBJ2-5; TRBD2 matches 14 bases. The CDR3 loop spans 16 amino acids. J gave up 5 bases and V 4 bases, and 6 bases lay outside the gene matches. Germline loops: CDR1 SGHVS, CDR2 FNYEAQ. CDR3 coding DNA: TGTGCCAGCAGCTCCCAGACTAGCGGGGGGGCGGAGACCCAGTACTTC. Protein sequence: CASSSQTSGGAETQYF.

The chain uses TRBV9 and TRBJ1-1, with TRBD1 as a possible D gene (5 bases). CDR1 is SGDLS and CDR2 is YYNGEE in the germline V gene. Trimming took off 0 bases at V and 3 bases at J, with 12 bases between the two ends. The CDR3 has 15 amino acids. DNA of the CDR3: TGTGCCAGCAGCGTAGACCAGGGCCGGTACACTGAAGCTTTCTTT. Its translation: CASSVDQGRYTEAFF. The full variable domain, its missing parts supplied by reference TRBV9 and TRBJ1-1, is DSGVTQTPKHLITATGQRVTLRCSPRSGDLSVYWYQQSLDQGLQFLIQYYNGEERAKGNILERFSAQQFPDLHSELNLSSLELGDSALYFCASSVDQGRYTEAFFGQGTRLTVV.

The chain has TRBV5-1 and TRBJ2-3; D is perhaps TRBD2 (6 bases). CDR3 size: 17 residues. V was shortened by 1 base and J by 0 bases, with 15 bases between the two germline ends. The V gene's germline CDR1 is SGHRS and CDR2 YFSETQ. The CDR3 nucleotides read TGCGCCAGCAGCTTGCAGTCCAGCGGGTCTAGCACAGATACGCAGTATTTT. Translating gives CASSLQSSGSSTDTQYF.

This chain connects TRBV7-2 to TRBJ2-5; D is unresolved. Looked up from germline, CDR1 is SGHTA and CDR2 is FQGNSA. The CDR3 is 15 residues long. V was shortened by 2 bases and J by 2 bases, with 12 bases between the two germline ends. CDR3 sequence (DNA): TGTGCCAGCAGCTTATTGGCTTATGGTCAAGAGACCCAGTACTTC. Translated: CASSLLAYGQETQYF.

V usage is TRBV6-5 and J usage is TRBJ1-2; 7 bases are a match to TRBD1. Germline V lookup: CDR1 MNHEY, CDR2 SVGAGI. CDR3 length: 15 amino acids. The V gene end was trimmed by 5 bases and the J gene end by 2 bases; junction bases not matched to a gene: 8. The CDR3 protein is CASSQPGQSNYGYTF. CDR3 in DNA: TGTGCCAGCAGTCAACCGGGACAGTCAAACTATGGCTACACCTTC.

The chain couples TRBV10-1 to TRBJ2-1; possible D gene TRBD1, 6 bases. The V end was cut by 0 bases, the J end by 1 base, with 10 bases between. The CDR3 has 16 amino acids. From germline, CDR1 is WNHNN and CDR2 SYGVQD (reference sequence). The CDR3 sequence: CASSESVGQSYNEQFF. DNA of the CDR3: TGCGCCAGCAGTGAGTCTGTAGGACAGTCCTACAATGAGCAGTTCTTC.